The clone carrying this TCR beta chain has only a few counts. This record belongs to a study of control samples from healthy donors and cancer patients. The protocol was immunoSEQ multiplex PCR, while the TCRdb copy is restricted to in-frame clones and leaves out a portion. This repertoire shows roughly 120,000 clones, about 95% found once; its top ten account for around 3.6%. The germline gives CDR1 SGHTA, CDR2 FQGNSA. The CDR3 has 12 residues. Trimming cost V 3 bases and J 6 bases, with 8 bases left between them. The clonotype comes from a man aged 30 to 45 in good health. Material for sequencing was blood. The rearrangement links TRBV7-2 to TRBJ1-2; D perhaps matches TRBD1 (5 bases). The CDR3 is CASSFSTDGYTF. CDR3 DNA sequence: TGTGCCAGCAGCTTTTCGACAGATGGCTACACCTTC.